This TCR beta chain was sequenced in a study of cytomegalovirus exposure and HLA in healthy donors. Overall study context: The early release's HLA-typed donors yielded roughly 85 million unique TCRs. Broader study findings: Trimming of TCR beta V- and J-genes showed a link, identified in a later analysis, to a missense DCLRE1C variant. In an earlier analysis, about 87% or about 30%: the productive usage of most TCR beta V segments.

Details on this clone: Antigen specificity is unknown.

Primers included in the PCR were 60 Vbeta and 13 Jbeta primers. Clones were read by immunoSEQ multiplex PCR, and TCRdb kept only the in-frame ones, dropping some. The table lists 100,000 to 140,000 clones, under 85% of them singletons. In germline, CDR1 is SGHRS, CDR2 YFSETQ. The CDR3 is 13 residues long. V dropped 7 bases and J dropped 1 base, with 12 bases sitting between them. Sequenced: PBMCs. This sequence was found in a male donor in good health and CMV-seronegative. The chain has TRBV5-1 and TRBJ2-7; the D gene is possibly TRBD1 (6 bases). In DNA, the CDR3 is TGCGCCAGCGGAAACAGGGATTCCTACGAGCAGTACTTC. Its translation is CASGNRDSYEQYF. The complete variable domain, with remaining parts taken from reference TRBV5-1 and TRBJ2-7, reads KAGVTQTPRYLIKTRGQQVTLSCSPISGHRSVSWYQQTPGQGLQFLFEYFSETQRNKGNFPGRFSGRQFSNSRSEMNVSTLELGDSALYLCASGNRDSYEQYFGPGTRLTVT.